These 4 T cell receptor beta chains originate from one sample sequenced in a study of T cell responses to AZD1222 COVID-19 vaccine. The repertoire was sequenced with immunoSEQ multiplex PCR; TCRdb's copy has only in-frame clones and lacks some. Of 55,000 to 65,000 clones listed, 89% are singletons. The source was peripheral blood, collected 28 days after the second AZD1222 dose. The receptor set was obtained from an adult who received the AZD1222 COVID-19 vaccine.

The J gene is TRBJ2-7, the V gene TRBV2; maybe TRBD1 (7 bases). The CDR3 covers 14 residues. The V gene's germline CDR1 is SNHLY and CDR2 FYNNEI. The V gene lost 7 bases and the J gene lost 0 bases, with 13 bases spanning the gap. For the CDR3, the DNA is TGTGCCAGCATAGCGGACAGGAGCTCCTACGAGCAGTACTTC. It codes for CASIADRSSYEQYF. Full variable domain (remainder filled in from reference TRBV2 and TRBJ2-7): EPEVTQTPSHQVTQMGQEVILRCVPISNHLYFYWYRQILGQKVEFLVSFYNNEISEKSEIFDDQFSVERPDGSNFTLKIRSTKLEDSAMYFCASIADRSSYEQYFGPGTRLTVT.

This chain links TRBV19 with TRBJ1-6; 9 nucleotides agree with TRBD1. V lost 5 bases to trimming and J lost 7 bases; unmatched junction nucleotides: 9. Germline CDR1 reads LNHDA; CDR2 reads SQIVND (reference sequence). This CDR3 contains 16 residues. CDR3 loop: CASSPHRDRANSPLHF. CDR3 coding DNA: TGTGCCAGTAGTCCCCATAGGGACAGGGCGAATTCACCCCTCCACTTT.

The J gene is TRBJ2-5, the V gene TRBV6-5, with a weak D call TRBD2 (5 bases). Trimming cost V 5 bases and J 5 bases, with 12 bases left between them. The germline V gene has CDR1 MNHEY and CDR2 SVGAGI. The CDR3 covers 13 residues. The DNA for the CDR3 is TGTGCCAGCAGTCCTCAACGCGGGGAGACCCAGTACTTC. It yields the protein CASSPQRGETQYF.

This clone was counted a single time. The chain employs TRBV11-2 and TRBJ2-2; 10 nucleotides align to TRBD2. CDR1 SGHAT and CDR2 FQNNGV come from the germline V gene. The CDR3 totals 15 residues. Trimming at V came to 2 bases and at J to 6 bases, leaving 3 bases not matched to a gene. DNA of the CDR3: TGTGCCAGCAGCTTAAGCGGGAGGGCCTCCGGGGAGCTGTTTTTT. Residues: CASSLSGRASGELFF.